This T cell receptor beta chain was captured in a study of blood T cell repertoires in COVID-19. Some clones are missing from TCRdb's copy, which holds only in-frame ones; the method was immunoSEQ multiplex PCR. The profile shows some 180,000 clones, roughly nine tenths of them singletons. Germline V CDR1 and CDR2: LGHNA, YSLEER. V shed 3 bases and J 4 bases; nucleotides not matched to a gene: 5. The CDR3 extends over 15 amino acids. The J gene is TRBJ2-7, the V gene TRBV4-3; 11 bases map to TRBD1. Material: peripheral blood. This TCR came from a man between 40 and 49 years old with acute or convalescent COVID-19. CDR3 in DNA: TGCGCCAGCAGCCACCGGACAGGGGGCGGTTACGAGCAGTACTTC. Translating gives CASSHRTGGGYEQYF.